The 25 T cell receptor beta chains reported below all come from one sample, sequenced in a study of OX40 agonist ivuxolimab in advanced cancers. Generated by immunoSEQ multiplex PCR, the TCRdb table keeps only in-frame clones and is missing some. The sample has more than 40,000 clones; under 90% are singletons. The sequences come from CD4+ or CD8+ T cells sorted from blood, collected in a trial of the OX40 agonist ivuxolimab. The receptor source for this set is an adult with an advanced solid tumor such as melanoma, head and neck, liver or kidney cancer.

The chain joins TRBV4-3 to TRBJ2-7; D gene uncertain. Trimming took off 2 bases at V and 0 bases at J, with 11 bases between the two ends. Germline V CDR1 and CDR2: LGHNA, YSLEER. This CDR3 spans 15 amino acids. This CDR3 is CASSQLPAFSYEQYF. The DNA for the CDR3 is TGCGCCAGCAGCCAACTACCGGCCTTCTCCTACGAGCAGTACTTC.

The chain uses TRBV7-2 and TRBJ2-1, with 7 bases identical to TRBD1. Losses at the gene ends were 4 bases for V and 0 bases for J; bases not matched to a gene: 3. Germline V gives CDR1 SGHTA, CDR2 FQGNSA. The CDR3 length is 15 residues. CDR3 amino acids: CASSSGQASYNEQFF. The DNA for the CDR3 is TGTGCCAGCAGCTCCGGACAGGCCTCCTACAATGAGCAGTTCTTC.

CDR3 in DNA: TGTGCCAGCAGCCAGGCAGCGGGGGCCCCCTACGAGCAGTACTTC. Translating gives CASSQAAGAPYEQYF. The chain links TRBV7-8 to TRBJ2-7; TRBD2 matches at 8 bases. The CDR3 loop spans 15 amino acids. Germline trimming cut 5 bases from V and 2 bases from J; bases unmatched to any gene: 8. Germline CDR1 is SGHVS and CDR2 is FQNEAQ.

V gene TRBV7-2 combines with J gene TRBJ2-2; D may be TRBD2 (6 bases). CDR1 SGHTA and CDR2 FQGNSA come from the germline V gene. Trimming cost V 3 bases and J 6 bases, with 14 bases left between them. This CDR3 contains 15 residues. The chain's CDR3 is CASSFKGRGAGELFF. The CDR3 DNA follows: TGTGCCAGCAGCTTCAAGGGGCGCGGGGCCGGGGAGCTGTTTTTT.

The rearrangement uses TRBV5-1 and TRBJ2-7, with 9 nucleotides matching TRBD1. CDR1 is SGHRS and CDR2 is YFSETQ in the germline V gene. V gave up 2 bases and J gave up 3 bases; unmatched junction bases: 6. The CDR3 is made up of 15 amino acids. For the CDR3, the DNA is TGCGCCAGCAGCTTAGGGACAGGGTTTCGCTACGAGCAGTACTTC. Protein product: CASSLGTGFRYEQYF.

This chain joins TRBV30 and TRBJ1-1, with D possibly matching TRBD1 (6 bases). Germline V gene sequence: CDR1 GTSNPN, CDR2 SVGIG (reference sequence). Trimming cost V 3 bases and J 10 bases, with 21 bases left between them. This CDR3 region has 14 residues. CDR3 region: CAWSHNLRGQGAFF. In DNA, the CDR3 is TGTGCCTGGAGCCACAATCTCAGGGGCCAGGGAGCTTTCTTT.

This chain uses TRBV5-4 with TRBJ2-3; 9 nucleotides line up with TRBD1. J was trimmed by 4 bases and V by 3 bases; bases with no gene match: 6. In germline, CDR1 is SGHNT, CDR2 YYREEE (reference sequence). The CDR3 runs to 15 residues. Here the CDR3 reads CASSYRDREADTQYF. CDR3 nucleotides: TGTGCCAGCAGCTACCGGGACAGGGAGGCAGATACGCAGTATTTT.

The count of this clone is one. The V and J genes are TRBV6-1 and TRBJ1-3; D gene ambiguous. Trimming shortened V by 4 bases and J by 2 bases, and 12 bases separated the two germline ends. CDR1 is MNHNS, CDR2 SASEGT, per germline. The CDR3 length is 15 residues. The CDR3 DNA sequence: TGTGCCAGCAGTGCCCGGGGTGCTGCTGGAAACACCATATATTTT. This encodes CASSARGAAGNTIYF.

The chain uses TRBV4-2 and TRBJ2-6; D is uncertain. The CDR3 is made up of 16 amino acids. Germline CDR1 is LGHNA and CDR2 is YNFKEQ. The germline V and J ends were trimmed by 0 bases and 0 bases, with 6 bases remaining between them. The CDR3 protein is CASSQDERSGANVLTF. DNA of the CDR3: TGTGCCAGCAGCCAAGATGAGCGCTCTGGGGCCAACGTCCTGACTTTC.

CDR3 nucleotides: TGTGCCAGCAGACTGGGGGGGGCAACTGAAGCTTTCTTT. It encodes CASRLGGATEAFF. V usage is TRBV7-2 and J usage is TRBJ1-1; a possible D gene is TRBD1 (6 bases). This CDR3 comprises 13 residues. Trimming cost V 6 bases and J 5 bases, with 13 bases left between them. CDR1 is SGHTA and CDR2 is FQGNSA in the germline V gene. Looking up the rest from reference TRBV7-2 and TRBJ1-1 gives the full variable domain: GAGVSQSPSNKVTEKGKDVELRCDPISGHTALYWYRQSLGQGLEFLIYFQGNSAPDKSGLPSDRFSAERTGGSVSTLTIQRTQQEDSAVYLCASRLGGATEAFFGQGTRLTVV.

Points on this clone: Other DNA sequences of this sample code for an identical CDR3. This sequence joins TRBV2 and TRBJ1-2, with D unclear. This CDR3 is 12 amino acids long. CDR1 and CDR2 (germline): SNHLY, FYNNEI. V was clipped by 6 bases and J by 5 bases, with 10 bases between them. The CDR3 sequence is CASSESAYGYTF. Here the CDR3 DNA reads TGTGCCAGCAGCGAGTCGGCGTATGGCTACACCTTC.

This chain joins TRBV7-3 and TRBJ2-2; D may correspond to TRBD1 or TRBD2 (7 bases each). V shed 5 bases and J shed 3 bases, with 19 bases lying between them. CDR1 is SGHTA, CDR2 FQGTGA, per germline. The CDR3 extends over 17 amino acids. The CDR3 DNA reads TGTGCCAGCAGCATAAGACTCCCAGGGGGGGACACCGGGGAGCTGTTTTTT. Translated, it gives CASSIRLPGGDTGELFF.

The CDR3 DNA reads TGTGCCAGCAGCTTTTATTCGACAGGGGGAGAGACCCAGTACTTC. Translated: CASSFYSTGGETQYF. The rearrangement links TRBV5-5 to TRBJ2-5; 9 nucleotides align to TRBD1. Per germline, CDR1 SGHKS and CDR2 YYEKEE (reference sequence). V trimming: 2 bases; J trimming: 4 bases; junction bases outside the gene matches: 6. This CDR3 has 15 residues.

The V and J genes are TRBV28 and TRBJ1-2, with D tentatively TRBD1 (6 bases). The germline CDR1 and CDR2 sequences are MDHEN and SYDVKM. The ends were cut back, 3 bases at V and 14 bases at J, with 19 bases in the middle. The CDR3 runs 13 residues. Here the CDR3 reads CASSLARGLVKTF. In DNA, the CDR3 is TGTGCCAGCAGTTTGGCCAGGGGATTGGTTAAAACCTTC.

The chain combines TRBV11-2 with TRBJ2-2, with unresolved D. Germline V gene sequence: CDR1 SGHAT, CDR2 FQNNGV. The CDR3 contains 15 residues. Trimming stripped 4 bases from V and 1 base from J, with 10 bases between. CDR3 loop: CASSSKGKNTGELFF. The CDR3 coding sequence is TGTGCCAGCAGCTCGAAGGGCAAGAACACCGGGGAGCTGTTTTTT.

The CDR3 is CASQGGHEQFF. CDR3 DNA sequence: TGTGCCTCCCAAGGAGGGCATGAGCAGTTCTTC. This rearrangement joins TRBV7-9 to TRBJ2-1; D is perhaps TRBD2 (6 bases). The germline gives CDR1 SEHNR, CDR2 FQNEAQ (reference sequence). The V end was cut by 11 bases, the J end by 8 bases, with 13 bases between. The CDR3 extends over 11 amino acids.

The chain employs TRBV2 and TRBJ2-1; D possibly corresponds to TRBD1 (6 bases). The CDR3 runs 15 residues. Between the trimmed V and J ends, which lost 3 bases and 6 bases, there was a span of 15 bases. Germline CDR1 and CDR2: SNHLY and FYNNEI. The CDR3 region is CASSEGAVVFNEQFF. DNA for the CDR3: TGTGCCAGCAGTGAGGGGGCGGTGGTATTCAATGAGCAGTTCTTC.

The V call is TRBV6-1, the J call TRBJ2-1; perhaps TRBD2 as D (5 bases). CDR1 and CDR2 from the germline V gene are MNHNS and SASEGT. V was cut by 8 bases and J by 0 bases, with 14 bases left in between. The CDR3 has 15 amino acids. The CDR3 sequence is CASVEVYGSYNEQFF. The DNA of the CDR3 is TGTGCCAGCGTGGAGGTCTATGGCTCCTACAATGAGCAGTTCTTC.

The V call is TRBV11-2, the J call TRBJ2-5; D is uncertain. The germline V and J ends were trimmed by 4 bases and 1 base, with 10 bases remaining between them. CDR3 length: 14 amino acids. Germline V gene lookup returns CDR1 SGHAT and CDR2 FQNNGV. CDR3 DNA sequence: TGTGCCAGCAGCTCTCCCCCGGCCCAAGAGACCCAGTACTTC. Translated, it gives CASSSPPAQETQYF.

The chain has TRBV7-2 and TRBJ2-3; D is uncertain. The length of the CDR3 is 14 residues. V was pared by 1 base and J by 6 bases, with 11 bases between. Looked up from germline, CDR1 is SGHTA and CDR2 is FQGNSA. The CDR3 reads CASSLGSIGDTQYF. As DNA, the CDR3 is TGTGCCAGCAGCTTAGGCTCCATCGGCGATACGCAGTATTTT.

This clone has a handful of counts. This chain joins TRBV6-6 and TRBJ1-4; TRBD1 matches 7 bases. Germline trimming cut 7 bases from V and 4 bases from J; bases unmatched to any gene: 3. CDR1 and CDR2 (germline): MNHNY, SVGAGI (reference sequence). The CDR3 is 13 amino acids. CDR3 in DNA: TGTGCCAGCAAGACAGGGATTAATGAAAAACTGTTTTTT. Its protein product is CASKTGINEKLFF.

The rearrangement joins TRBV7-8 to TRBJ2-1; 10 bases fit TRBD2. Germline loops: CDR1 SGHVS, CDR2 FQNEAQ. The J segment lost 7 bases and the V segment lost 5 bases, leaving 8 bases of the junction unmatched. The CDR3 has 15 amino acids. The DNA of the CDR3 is TGTGCCAGCAGCCCGAGCGGGGGGGCCTGGAATGAGCAGTTCTTC. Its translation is CASSPSGGAWNEQFF. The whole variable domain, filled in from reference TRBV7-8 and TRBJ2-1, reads GAGVSQSPRYKVAKRGQDVALRCDPISGHVSLFWYQQALGQGPEFLTYFQNEAQLDKSGLPSDRFFAERPEGSVSTLKIQRTQQEDSAVYLCASSPSGGAWNEQFFGPGTRLTVL.

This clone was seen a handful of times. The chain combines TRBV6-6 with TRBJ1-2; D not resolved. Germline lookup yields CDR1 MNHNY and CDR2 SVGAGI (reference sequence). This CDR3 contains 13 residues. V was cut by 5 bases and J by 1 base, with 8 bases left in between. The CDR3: CASSLDVNYGYTF. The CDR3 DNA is TGTGCCAGCAGTCTGGACGTTAACTATGGCTACACCTTC.

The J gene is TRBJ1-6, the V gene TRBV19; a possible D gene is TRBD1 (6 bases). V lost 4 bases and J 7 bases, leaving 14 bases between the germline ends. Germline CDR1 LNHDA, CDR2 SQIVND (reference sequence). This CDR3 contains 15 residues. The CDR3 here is CASSRVPRGNSPLHF. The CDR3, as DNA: TGTGCCAGTAGTAGGGTCCCCAGGGGAAATTCACCCCTCCACTTT.

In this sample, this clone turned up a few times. CDR3 sequence reads: CAWRGGNEKLFF. CDR3 DNA: TGTGCCTGGAGGGGGGGTAATGAAAAACTGTTTTTT. The genes are TRBV30 and TRBJ1-4, with a possible D match to TRBD1 (5 bases). CDR1 and CDR2 (germline): GTSNPN, SVGIG (reference sequence). This CDR3 is built from 12 residues. V was shortened by 3 bases and J by 4 bases, with 6 bases between the two germline ends. Looking up the rest from reference TRBV30 and TRBJ1-4 gives the full variable domain: SQTIHQWPATLVQPVGSPLSLECTVEGTSNPNLYWYRQAAGRGLQLLFYSVGIGQISSEVPQNLSASRPQDRQFILSSKKLLLSDSGFYLCAWRGGNEKLFFGSGTQLSVL.